Here is one T cell receptor (beta chain) with its context. Its cognate antigen is unknown. V dropped 4 bases and J dropped 4 bases, with 16 bases sitting between them. CDR3 length equals 15 residues. Germline CDR1 and CDR2: SGHVS and FQNEAQ. Profiling relied on immunoSEQ multiplex PCR, and the TCRdb table lists in-frame clones only, not all of them. The table records a few hundred thousand clones, just over 85% of them present only once. The sample comes from a study of cytomegalovirus exposure and HLA in healthy donors. Broader study findings: Cytomegalovirus status was reportedly diagnosed by the classifier with high specificity and sensitivity. Associated with cytomegalovirus, according to the listing, were 150 to 200 TCR beta chains.

The chain combines TRBV7-8 with TRBJ1-2; weak D call: TRBD1 (5 bases). The clonotype was recovered from a woman aged 18-29 years in good health and CMV-seronegative. Specimen: PBMCs. The CDR3 reads CASSSVDHRGYGYTF. CDR3 nucleotide sequence: TGTGCCAGCAGCTCCGTGGACCATAGGGGCTATGGCTACACCTTC.